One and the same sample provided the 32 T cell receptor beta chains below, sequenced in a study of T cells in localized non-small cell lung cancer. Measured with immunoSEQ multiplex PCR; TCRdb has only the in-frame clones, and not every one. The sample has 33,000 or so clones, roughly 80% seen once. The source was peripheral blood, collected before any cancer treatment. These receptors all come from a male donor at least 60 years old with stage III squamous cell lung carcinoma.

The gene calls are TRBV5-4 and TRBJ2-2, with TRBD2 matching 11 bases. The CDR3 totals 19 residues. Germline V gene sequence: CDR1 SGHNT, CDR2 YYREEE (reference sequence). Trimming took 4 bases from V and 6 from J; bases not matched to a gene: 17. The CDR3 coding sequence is TGTGCCAGCAGCGCCGGAGGTCTAGCGGGAGGAGGATACGCCGGGGAGCTGTTTTTT. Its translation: CASSAGGLAGGGYAGELFF.

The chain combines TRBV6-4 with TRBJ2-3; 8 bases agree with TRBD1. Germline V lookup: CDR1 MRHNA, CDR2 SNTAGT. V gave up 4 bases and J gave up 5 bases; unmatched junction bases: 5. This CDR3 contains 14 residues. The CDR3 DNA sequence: TGTGCCAGCAGTGGCAGGGGGCCGGAAGATACGCAGTATTTT. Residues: CASSGRGPEDTQYF.

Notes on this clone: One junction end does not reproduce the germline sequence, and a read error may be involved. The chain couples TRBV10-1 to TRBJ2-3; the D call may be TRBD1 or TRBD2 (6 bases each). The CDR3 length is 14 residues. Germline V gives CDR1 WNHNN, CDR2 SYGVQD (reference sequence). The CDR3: CASSEGGIDYTQFF. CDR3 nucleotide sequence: TGCGCCAGCAGCGAGGGGGGCATTGATTATACGCAGTTTTTT.

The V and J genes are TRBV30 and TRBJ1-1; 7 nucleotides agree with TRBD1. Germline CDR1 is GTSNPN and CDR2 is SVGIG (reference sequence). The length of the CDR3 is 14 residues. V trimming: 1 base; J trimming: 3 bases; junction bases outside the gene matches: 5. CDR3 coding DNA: TGTGCCTGGAGTGCGGGGACAGTTTACACTGAAGCTTTCTTT. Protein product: CAWSAGTVYTEAFF.

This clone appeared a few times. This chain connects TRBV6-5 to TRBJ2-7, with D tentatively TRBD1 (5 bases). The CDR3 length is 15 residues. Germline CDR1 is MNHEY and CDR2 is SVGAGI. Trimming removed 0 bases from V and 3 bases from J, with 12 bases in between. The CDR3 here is CASSYSPQGGYEQYF. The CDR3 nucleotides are TGTGCCAGCAGTTACTCCCCCCAGGGTGGCTACGAGCAGTACTTC.

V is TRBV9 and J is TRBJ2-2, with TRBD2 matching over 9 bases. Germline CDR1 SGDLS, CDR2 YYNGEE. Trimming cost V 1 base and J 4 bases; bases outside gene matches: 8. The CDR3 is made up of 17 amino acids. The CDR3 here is CASSVLAGPAGTGELFF. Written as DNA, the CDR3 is TGTGCCAGCAGCGTACTAGCGGGGCCGGCTGGCACCGGGGAGCTGTTTTTT. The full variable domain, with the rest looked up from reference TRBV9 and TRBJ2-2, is DSGVTQTPKHLITATGQRVTLRCSPRSGDLSVYWYQQSLDQGLQFLIQYYNGEERAKGNILERFSAQQFPDLHSELNLSSLELGDSALYFCASSVLAGPAGTGELFFGEGSRLTVL.

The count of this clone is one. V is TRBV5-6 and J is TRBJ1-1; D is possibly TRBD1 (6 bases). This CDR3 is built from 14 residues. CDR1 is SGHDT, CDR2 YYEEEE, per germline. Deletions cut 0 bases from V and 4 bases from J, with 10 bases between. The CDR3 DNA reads TGTGCCAGCAGCTTGGAGGGGGGTCCCACTGAAGCTTTCTTT. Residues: CASSLEGGPTEAFF.

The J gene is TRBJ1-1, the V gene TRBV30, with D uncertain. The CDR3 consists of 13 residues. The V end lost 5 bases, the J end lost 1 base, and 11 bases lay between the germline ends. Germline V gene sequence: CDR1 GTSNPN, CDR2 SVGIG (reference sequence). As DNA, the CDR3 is TGTGCCTGGGCGGCTTTTTCGAACACTGAAGCTTTCTTT. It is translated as CAWAAFSNTEAFF.

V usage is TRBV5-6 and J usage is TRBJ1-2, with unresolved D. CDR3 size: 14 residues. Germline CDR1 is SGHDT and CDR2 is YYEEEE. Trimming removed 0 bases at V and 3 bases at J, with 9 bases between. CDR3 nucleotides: TGTGCCAGCAGCTTGGAGGCGGTAGACTATGGCTACACCTTC. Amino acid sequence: CASSLEAVDYGYTF.

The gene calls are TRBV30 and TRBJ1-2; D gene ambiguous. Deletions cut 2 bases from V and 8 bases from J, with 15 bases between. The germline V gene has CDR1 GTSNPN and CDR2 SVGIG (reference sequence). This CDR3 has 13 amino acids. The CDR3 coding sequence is TGTGCCTGGAGTTCACCGGGCCTAGGGGGCTACACCTTC. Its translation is CAWSSPGLGGYTF.

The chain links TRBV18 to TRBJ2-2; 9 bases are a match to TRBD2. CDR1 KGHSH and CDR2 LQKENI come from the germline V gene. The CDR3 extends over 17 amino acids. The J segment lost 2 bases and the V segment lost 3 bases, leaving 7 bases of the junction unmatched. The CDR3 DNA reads TGTGCCAGCTCACCCCCTTCGCGGGGGGGCAACACCGGGGAGCTGTTTTTT. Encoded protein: CASSPPSRGGNTGELFF. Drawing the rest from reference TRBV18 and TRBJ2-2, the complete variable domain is NAGVMQNPRHLVRRRGQEARLRCSPMKGHSHVYWYRQLPEEGLKFMVYLQKENIIDESGMPKERFSAEFPKEGPSILRIQQVVRGDSAAYFCASSPPSRGGNTGELFFGEGSRLTVL.

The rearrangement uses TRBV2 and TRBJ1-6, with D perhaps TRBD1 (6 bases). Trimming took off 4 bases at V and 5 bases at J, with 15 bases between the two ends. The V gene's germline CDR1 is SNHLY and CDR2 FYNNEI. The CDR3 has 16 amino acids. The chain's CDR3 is CASSGGGTGDNSPLHF. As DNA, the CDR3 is TGTGCCAGCAGTGGGGGGGGCACGGGAGATAATTCACCCCTCCACTTT.

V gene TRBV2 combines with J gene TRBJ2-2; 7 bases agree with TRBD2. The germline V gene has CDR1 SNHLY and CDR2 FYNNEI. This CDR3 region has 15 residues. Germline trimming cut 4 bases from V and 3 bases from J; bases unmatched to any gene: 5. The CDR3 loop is CASSVFRGDTGELFF. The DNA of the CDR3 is TGTGCCAGCAGTGTTTTCCGGGGGGACACCGGGGAGCTGTTTTTT. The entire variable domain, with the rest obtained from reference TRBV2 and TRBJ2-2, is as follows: EPEVTQTPSHQVTQMGQEVILRCVPISNHLYFYWYRQILGQKVEFLVSFYNNEISEKSEIFDDQFSVERPDGSNFTLKIRSTKLEDSAMYFCASSVFRGDTGELFFGEGSRLTVL.

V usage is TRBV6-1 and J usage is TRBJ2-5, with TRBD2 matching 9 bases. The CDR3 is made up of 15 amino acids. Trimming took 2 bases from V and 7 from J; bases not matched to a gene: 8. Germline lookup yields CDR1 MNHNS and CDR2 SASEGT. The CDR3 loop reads CASSERLTSGTTQYF. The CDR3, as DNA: TGTGCCAGCAGTGAACGTTTGACTAGCGGTACGACCCAGTACTTC.

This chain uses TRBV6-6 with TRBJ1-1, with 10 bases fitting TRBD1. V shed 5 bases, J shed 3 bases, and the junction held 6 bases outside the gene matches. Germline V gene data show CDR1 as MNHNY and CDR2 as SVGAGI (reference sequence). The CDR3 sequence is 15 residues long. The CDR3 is CASSGRDRGHTEAFF. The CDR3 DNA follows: TGTGCCAGCAGTGGCCGGGACAGGGGACACACTGAAGCTTTCTTT.

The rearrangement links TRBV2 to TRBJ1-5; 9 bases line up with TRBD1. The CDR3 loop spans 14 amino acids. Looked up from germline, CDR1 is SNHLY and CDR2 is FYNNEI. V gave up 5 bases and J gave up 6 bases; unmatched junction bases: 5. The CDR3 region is CASSTGQGRQPQHF. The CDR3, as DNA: TGTGCCAGCAGTACCGGACAGGGGCGTCAGCCCCAGCATTTT.

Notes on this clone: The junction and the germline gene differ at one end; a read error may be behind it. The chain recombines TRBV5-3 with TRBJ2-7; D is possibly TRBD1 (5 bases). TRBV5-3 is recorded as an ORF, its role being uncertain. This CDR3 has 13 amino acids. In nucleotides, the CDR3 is TGTGCCGGAAGTCAGGGATTCTCCTACGAGCAGTACTTC. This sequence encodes CAGSQGFSYEQYF.

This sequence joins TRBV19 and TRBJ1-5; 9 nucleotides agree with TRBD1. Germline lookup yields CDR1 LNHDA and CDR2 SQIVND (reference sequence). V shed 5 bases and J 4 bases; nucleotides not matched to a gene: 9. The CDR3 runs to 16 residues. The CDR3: CASSRSRDRVNQPQHF. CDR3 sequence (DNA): TGTGCCAGTAGTCGATCCCGGGACAGGGTGAATCAGCCCCAGCATTTT.

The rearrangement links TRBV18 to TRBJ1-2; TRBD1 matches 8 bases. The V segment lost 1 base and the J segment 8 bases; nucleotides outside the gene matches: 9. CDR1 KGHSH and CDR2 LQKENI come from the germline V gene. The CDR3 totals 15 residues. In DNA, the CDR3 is TGTGCCAGCTCACCACTAGCCCAGGGGGCGCGAGGCTACACCTTC. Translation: CASSPLAQGARGYTF.

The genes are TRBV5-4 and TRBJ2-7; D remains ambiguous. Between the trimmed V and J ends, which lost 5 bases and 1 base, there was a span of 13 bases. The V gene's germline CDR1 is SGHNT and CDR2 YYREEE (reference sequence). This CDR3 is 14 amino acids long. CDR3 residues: CASSFDSTSYEQYF. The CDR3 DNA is TGTGCCAGCAGTTTCGACTCTACTTCCTACGAGCAGTACTTC. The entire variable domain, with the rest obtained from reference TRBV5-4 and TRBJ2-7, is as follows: ETGVTQSPTHLIKTRGQQVTLRCSSQSGHNTVSWYQQALGQGPQFIFQYYREEENGRGNFPPRFSGLQFPNYSSELNVNALELDDSALYLCASSFDSTSYEQYFGPGTRLTVT.

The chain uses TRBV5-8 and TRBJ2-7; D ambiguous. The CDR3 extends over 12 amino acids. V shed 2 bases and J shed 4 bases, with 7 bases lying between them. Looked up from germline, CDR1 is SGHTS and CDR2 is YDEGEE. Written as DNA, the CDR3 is TGTGCCAGCAGCTTCACAGCTTACGAGCAGTACTTC. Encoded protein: CASSFTAYEQYF.

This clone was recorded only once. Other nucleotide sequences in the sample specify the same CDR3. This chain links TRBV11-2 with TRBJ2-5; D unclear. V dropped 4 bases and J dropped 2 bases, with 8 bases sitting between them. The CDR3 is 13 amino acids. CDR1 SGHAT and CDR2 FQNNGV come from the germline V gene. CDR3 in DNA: TGTGCCAGCAGCTCACTGGATCAAGAGACCCAGTACTTC. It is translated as CASSSLDQETQYF. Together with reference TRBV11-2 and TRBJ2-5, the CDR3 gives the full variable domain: EAGVAQSPRYKIIEKRQSVAFWCNPISGHATLYWYQQILGQGPKLLIQFQNNGVVDDSQLPKDRFSAERLKGVDSTLKIQPAKLEDSAVYLCASSSLDQETQYFGPGTRLLVL.

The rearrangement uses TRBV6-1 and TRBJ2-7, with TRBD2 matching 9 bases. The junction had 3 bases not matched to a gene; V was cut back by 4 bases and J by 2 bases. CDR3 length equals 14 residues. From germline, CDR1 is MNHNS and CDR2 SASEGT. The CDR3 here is CASSVERGAYEQYF. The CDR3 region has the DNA TGTGCCAGCAGTGTAGAGCGGGGGGCCTACGAGCAGTACTTC.

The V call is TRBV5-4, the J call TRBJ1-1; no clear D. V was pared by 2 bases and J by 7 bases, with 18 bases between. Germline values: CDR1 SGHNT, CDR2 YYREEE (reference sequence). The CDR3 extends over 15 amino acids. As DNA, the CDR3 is TGTGCCAGCAGCTTTTTTCGCGAGGTAGCCAGTGAAGCTTTCTTT. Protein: CASSFFREVASEAFF.

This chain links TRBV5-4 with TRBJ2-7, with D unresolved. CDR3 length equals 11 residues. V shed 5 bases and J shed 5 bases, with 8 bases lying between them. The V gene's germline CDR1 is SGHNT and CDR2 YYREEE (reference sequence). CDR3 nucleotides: TGTGCCAGCAGTTCAGACCACGAGCAGTACTTC. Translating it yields CASSSDHEQYF.

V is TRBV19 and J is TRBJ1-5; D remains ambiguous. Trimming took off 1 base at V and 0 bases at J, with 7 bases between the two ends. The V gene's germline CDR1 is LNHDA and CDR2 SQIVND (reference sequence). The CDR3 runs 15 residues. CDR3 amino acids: CASSIAESSNQPQHF. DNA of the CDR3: TGTGCCAGTAGTATAGCGGAGAGTAGCAATCAGCCCCAGCATTTT.

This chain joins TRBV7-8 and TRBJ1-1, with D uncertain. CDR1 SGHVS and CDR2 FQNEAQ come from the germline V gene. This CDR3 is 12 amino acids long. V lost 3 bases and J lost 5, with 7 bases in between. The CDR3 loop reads CASSLGETEAFF. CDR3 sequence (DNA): TGTGCCAGCAGCTTGGGAGAGACTGAAGCTTTCTTT.

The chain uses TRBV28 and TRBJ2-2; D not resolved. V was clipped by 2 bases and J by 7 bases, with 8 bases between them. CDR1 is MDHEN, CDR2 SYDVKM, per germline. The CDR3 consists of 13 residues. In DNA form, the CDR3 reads TGTGCCAGCAGTTTAGGGCAGGTCGGGGAGCTGTTTTTT. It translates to CASSLGQVGELFF.

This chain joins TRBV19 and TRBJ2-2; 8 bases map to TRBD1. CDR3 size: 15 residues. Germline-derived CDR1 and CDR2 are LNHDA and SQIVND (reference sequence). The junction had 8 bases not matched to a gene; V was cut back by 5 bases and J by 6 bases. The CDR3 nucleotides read TGTGCCAGTAGTCCCCAGGGGGCCCAAGCCGGGGAGCTGTTTTTT. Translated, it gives CASSPQGAQAGELFF. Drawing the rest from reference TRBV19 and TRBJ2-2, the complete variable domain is DGGITQSPKYLFRKEGQNVTLSCEQNLNHDAMYWYRQDPGQGLRLIYYSQIVNDFQKGDIAEGYSVSREKKESFPLTVTSAQKNPTAFYLCASSPQGAQAGELFFGEGSRLTVL.

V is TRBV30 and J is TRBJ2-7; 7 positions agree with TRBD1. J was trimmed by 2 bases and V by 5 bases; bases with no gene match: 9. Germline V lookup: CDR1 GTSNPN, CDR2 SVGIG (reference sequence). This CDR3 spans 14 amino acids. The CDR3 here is CAWDPGQWAYEQYF. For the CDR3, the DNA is TGTGCCTGGGATCCGGGACAGTGGGCCTACGAGCAGTACTTC.

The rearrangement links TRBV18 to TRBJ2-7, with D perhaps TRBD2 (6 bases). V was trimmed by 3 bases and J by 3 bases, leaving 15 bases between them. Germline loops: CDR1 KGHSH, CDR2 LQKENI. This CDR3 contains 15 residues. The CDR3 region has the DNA TGTGCCAGCTCACCGGAGGGGAGATGGGTCTACGAGCAGTACTTC. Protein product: CASSPEGRWVYEQYF. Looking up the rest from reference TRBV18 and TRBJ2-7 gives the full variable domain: NAGVMQNPRHLVRRRGQEARLRCSPMKGHSHVYWYRQLPEEGLKFMVYLQKENIIDESGMPKERFSAEFPKEGPSILRIQQVVRGDSAAYFCASSPEGRWVYEQYFGPGTRLTVT.

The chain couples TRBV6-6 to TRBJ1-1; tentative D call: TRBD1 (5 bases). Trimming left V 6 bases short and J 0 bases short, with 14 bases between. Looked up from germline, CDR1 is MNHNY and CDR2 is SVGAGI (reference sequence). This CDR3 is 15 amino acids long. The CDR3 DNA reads TGTGCCAGCAGGCCAACAGGAACCCTGAACACTGAAGCTTTCTTT. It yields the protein CASRPTGTLNTEAFF.